The subject of this entry is one T cell receptor (beta chain). Produced via immunoSEQ multiplex PCR; TCRdb's table is partial and in-frame only. Of about 63,000 clones in the sample, around 80% are singletons; the top ten hold around 6.6%. CDR3 length: 13 amino acids. Germline CDR1 and CDR2: SEHNR and FQNEAQ (reference sequence). The sample belongs to a study of blood T cell repertoires in COVID-19. Study overall: Collection of acute and convalescent COVID-19 samples took place in the United States, Italy and Spain.

The TCR sequence derives from a human donor in a cohort sampled during active COVID-19. The chain uses TRBV7-9 and TRBJ1-1; D might be TRBD1 (5 bases). Sequencing was done on a sample of peripheral blood. CDR3 sequence (DNA): TGTTTTGTTAGGGGCAGGAAGAACACTGAAGCTTTCTTT. Its protein is CFVRGRKNTEAFF. Variable domain in full (rest from reference TRBV7-9 and TRBJ1-1): DTGVSQNPRHKITKRGQNVTFRCDPISEHNRLYWYRQTLGQGPEFLTYFQNEAQLEKSRLLSDRFSAERPKGSFSTLEIQRTEQGDSAMYLCFVRGRKNTEAFFGQGTRLTVV.